The clone carrying this T cell receptor beta chain was recorded at least ten times. The antigen is undetermined. The source of the sample is a study of T cells in Graves' hyperthyroidism and ophthalmopathy. Overall study: Peripheral blood was taken when the disease was first diagnosed, before any treatment began. Study-wide points: Among clonotypes expanded in thyroid above 0.001, most were also found in blood. A 13 V-J model separated ophthalmopathy from stable hyperthyroidism.

Using RNA transcripts as the source, TCR beta CDR3 regions were amplified. HTBI primers were the set used in a first-round RT-PCR of the TCR CDR3. TCRdb reprocessed the multiplex PCR reads with MiXCR, giving one entry per CDR3 protein. Of 200,000 to 250,000 distinct CDR3 sequences listed, about a sixth were seen once; the top ten hold around 28%. Germline CDR1 DFQATT, CDR2 SNEGSKA (reference sequence). The CDR3 consists of 15 residues. V was clipped by 3 bases and J by 2 bases, with 16 bases between them. Each person with ophthalmopathy scored at least 3 on the Clinical Activity Score, reached NOSPECS grade 4 or higher, and had been ill under 3 months.

The sample taken for sequencing was blood. The sequence was obtained from a woman between 18 and 29 years old with Graves' ophthalmopathy. The V gene is TRBV20-1, the J gene TRBJ2-5, with a weak D call TRBD2 (5 bases). The CDR3 DNA reads as TGCAGTGCTAGGCGCGCGGGCAGAGCACAAGAGACCCAGTACTTC. This codes for CSARRAGRAQETQYF.